Each of the 31 T cell receptor beta chains below was sequenced from the same sample in a study of blood T cell repertoires in COVID-19. Sequencing was performed with immunoSEQ multiplex PCR; in TCRdb, only in-frame clones are kept and a portion is missing. The profile shows over 140,000 clones, roughly 81% of them singletons. Material for sequencing was peripheral blood. The receptors were sampled from a woman in her fifties or sixties with active or convalescent COVID-19.

This chain connects TRBV4-3 to TRBJ2-2; 8 bases match TRBD1. J was trimmed by 9 bases and V by 1 base; bases with no gene match: 7. The CDR3 has 15 amino acids. Germline V gene data show CDR1 as LGHNA and CDR2 as YSLEER. CDR3 in amino acids: CASSQGQGAVRELFF. DNA of the CDR3: TGCGCCAGCAGCCAAGGGCAGGGGGCGGTCAGGGAGCTGTTTTTT.

V is TRBV5-1 and J is TRBJ1-1; 8 bases map to TRBD1. With V trimmed by 4 bases and J by 3 bases, 8 bases remained unmatched. There are 15 residues in the CDR3. In germline, CDR1 is SGHRS, CDR2 YFSETQ. In DNA form, the CDR3 reads TGCGCCAGCAGCCCCCTTCGACAGGGGTACACTGAAGCTTTCTTT. It is translated as CASSPLRQGYTEAFF.

The chain links TRBV3-1 (or the pseudogene TRBV3-2) to TRBJ2-5, with D tentatively TRBD1 (6 bases). V was pared by 4 bases and J by 4 bases, with 10 bases between. Germline V gene sequence: CDR1 LGHDT, CDR2 YNNKEL (reference sequence). This CDR3 is built from 13 residues. In DNA, the CDR3 is TGTGCCAGCAGCCGACTCAGGGGAGAGACCCAGTACTTC. Protein product: CASSRLRGETQYF.

This clone has a handful of counts. At the DNA level, this CDR3 is encoded by other sequences in the same sample as well. This chain links TRBV30 with TRBJ2-7, with D unclear. Germline CDR1 reads GTSNPN; CDR2 reads SVGIG (reference sequence). The CDR3 runs 12 residues. V gave up 1 base and J gave up 1 base, with 5 bases separating them. The CDR3 region has the DNA TGTGCCTGGAGTGGCCTATCCTACGAGCAGTACTTC. It yields the protein CAWSGLSYEQYF.

This clone has a single count. V usage is TRBV4-3 and J usage is TRBJ2-2; TRBD2 agrees at 9 bases. V lost 6 bases, J lost 1 base, and 12 bases stayed unmatched. The CDR3 totals 18 residues. Germline V CDR1 and CDR2: LGHNA, YSLEER. The CDR3: CASSKNSGGAVNTGELFF. For the CDR3, the DNA is TGCGCCAGCAGTAAAAATAGCGGGGGCGCGGTGAACACCGGGGAGCTGTTTTTT.

The rearrangement joins TRBV5-1 to TRBJ2-5; D perhaps matches TRBD2 (6 bases). Germline V gene lookup returns CDR1 SGHRS and CDR2 YFSETQ. The V end was cut by 0 bases, the J end by 2 bases, with 11 bases between. This CDR3 comprises 15 residues. CDR3 amino acids: CASSLAVGGQETQYF. CDR3 bases: TGCGCCAGCAGCTTGGCCGTGGGGGGACAAGAGACCCAGTACTTC.

The chain's CDR3 is CASSQVRVANTGELFF. CDR3 nucleotides: TGTGCCAGCAGCCAAGTGAGGGTAGCGAACACCGGGGAGCTGTTTTTT. The chain combines TRBV14 with TRBJ2-2, with D perhaps TRBD2 (5 bases). The CDR3 totals 16 residues. V dropped 1 base and J dropped 0 bases, with 9 bases sitting between them. In germline, CDR1 is SGHDN, CDR2 FVKESK.

This clone was seen more than once but under ten times. V and J are TRBV5-8 and TRBJ1-4; 8 bases are a match to TRBD1. CDR1 is SGHTS and CDR2 is YDEGEE in the germline V gene. Germline trimming cut 3 bases from V and 3 bases from J; bases unmatched to any gene: 4. CDR3 length equals 15 residues. The DNA of the CDR3 is TGTGCCAGCAGCTCTCCGGGACAGGCTAATGAAAAACTGTTTTTT. Protein product: CASSSPGQANEKLFF.

J is TRBJ2-3 and V is TRBV7-2; 9 bases are shared with TRBD2. Germline V gene sequence: CDR1 SGHTA, CDR2 FQGNSA. The J segment lost 4 bases and the V segment lost 2 bases, leaving 7 bases of the junction unmatched. This CDR3 contains 16 residues. The CDR3 protein is CASSLHSGSRPDTQYF. CDR3 coding DNA: TGTGCCAGCAGCTTACATAGCGGGAGTCGCCCAGATACGCAGTATTTT.

This clone appeared many times. J is TRBJ2-7 and V is TRBV11-2; 10 bases align to TRBD1. CDR3 size: 13 residues. Germline CDR1 and CDR2: SGHAT and FQNNGV. Trimming took 6 bases from V and 5 from J; bases not matched to a gene: 4. In DNA form, the CDR3 reads TGTGCCAGCAGGAGGACAGGGGGAGACGAGCAGTACTTC. Encoded protein: CASRRTGGDEQYF.

The V call is TRBV5-1, the J call TRBJ1-4; a weak D match, TRBD1 (6 bases). Germline CDR1 is SGHRS and CDR2 is YFSETQ. Trimming took 7 bases from V and 0 from J, leaving 13 bases between them. The CDR3 contains 15 residues. Here the CDR3 reads CASSRQEPTNEKLFF. The CDR3 nucleotides read TGCGCCAGCTCCCGACAGGAACCAACTAATGAAAAACTGTTTTTT. Supplemented by reference TRBV5-1 and TRBJ1-4, the full variable domain reads KAGVTQTPRYLIKTRGQQVTLSCSPISGHRSVSWYQQTPGQGLQFLFEYFSETQRNKGNFPGRFSGRQFSNSRSEMNVSTLELGDSALYLCASSRQEPTNEKLFFGSGTQLSVL.

The chain employs TRBV7-2 and TRBJ1-5; TRBD1 might be the D (5 bases). In germline, CDR1 is SGHTA, CDR2 FQGNSA. Trimming shortened V by 0 bases and J by 2 bases, and 5 bases separated the two germline ends. The CDR3 is made up of 14 amino acids. This chain's CDR3 is CASSLAGGNQPQHF. The CDR3 DNA reads TGTGCCAGCAGCTTAGCAGGGGGCAATCAGCCCCAGCATTTT.

V gene TRBV7-2 combines with J gene TRBJ1-6; D possibly corresponds to TRBD1 (6 bases). Germline V gene data show CDR1 as SGHTA and CDR2 as FQGNSA. Deletions cut 9 bases from V and 8 bases from J, with 17 bases between. The CDR3 is made up of 14 amino acids. DNA of the CDR3: TGTGCCAGTCAAACAGGGATTCGGGATTCACCCCTCCACTTT. Protein product: CASQTGIRDSPLHF.

This chain links TRBV6-5 with TRBJ2-7; 8 positions match TRBD2. Germline V CDR1 and CDR2: MNHEY, SVGAGI. V gave up 6 bases and J gave up 0 bases; unmatched junction bases: 4. The length of the CDR3 is 14 residues. CDR3 nucleotide sequence: TGTGCCAGCAGCGGGACTAGAACCTCCTACGAGCAGTACTTC. Its translation: CASSGTRTSYEQYF.

V and J are TRBV7-9 and TRBJ2-7, with a weak D call TRBD1 (6 bases). The CDR3 totals 15 residues. Germline assignment: CDR1 SEHNR and CDR2 FQNEAQ (reference sequence). The ends were cut back, 0 bases at V and 6 bases at J, with 15 bases in the middle. The CDR3 loop is CASSLANQGMFEQYF. CDR3 sequence (DNA): TGTGCCAGCAGCTTAGCGAACCAGGGGATGTTCGAGCAGTACTTC.

The V and J genes are TRBV5-5 and TRBJ2-6; the match to TRBD1 covers 8 bases. This CDR3 is built from 18 residues. The ends lost 4 bases at V and 1 base at J; junction bases unmatched: 10. CDR1 is SGHKS and CDR2 is YYEKEE in the germline V gene (reference sequence). The CDR3, as DNA: TGTGCCAGCAGCCCAGATAGTACAGGGGGGTCTGGGGCCAACGTCCTGACTTTC. Its translation: CASSPDSTGGSGANVLTF.

The J gene is TRBJ1-4, the V gene TRBV19; a possible D gene is TRBD1 (6 bases). The CDR3 is made up of 13 amino acids. Trimming removed 7 bases at V and 6 bases at J, with 12 bases between. Per the germline V gene, CDR1 is LNHDA and CDR2 is SQIVND (reference sequence). The CDR3 loop is CASIQGMDEKLFF. Written as DNA, the CDR3 is TGTGCCAGTATCCAGGGGATGGATGAAAAACTGTTTTTT.

The CDR3 region is CASSLGQGASTGELFF. CDR3 in DNA: TGCGCCAGCAGCTTGGGACAGGGGGCGTCCACCGGGGAGCTGTTTTTT. The chain is built from TRBV5-1 and TRBJ2-2; 10 bases are a match to TRBD1. Germline-derived CDR1 and CDR2 are SGHRS and YFSETQ. This CDR3 has 16 amino acids. V lost 0 bases, J lost 4 bases, and 3 bases stayed unmatched. Full variable domain (remainder filled in from reference TRBV5-1 and TRBJ2-2): KAGVTQTPRYLIKTRGQQVTLSCSPISGHRSVSWYQQTPGQGLQFLFEYFSETQRNKGNFPGRFSGRQFSNSRSEMNVSTLELGDSALYLCASSLGQGASTGELFFGEGSRLTVL.

This clone was recorded a few times. This chain connects TRBV7-2 to TRBJ1-5; 8 bases are a match to TRBD1. J gave up 0 bases and V 6 bases, and 4 bases lay outside the gene matches. Germline CDR1 is SGHTA and CDR2 is FQGNSA. The CDR3 has 15 residues. CDR3 region: CASSLGQGSNQPQHF. CDR3 nucleotide sequence: TGTGCCAGCAGTCTTGGACAGGGTAGCAATCAGCCCCAGCATTTT.

This clone was found once. The rearrangement uses TRBV10-3 and TRBJ2-7; 9 bases fit TRBD1. Trimming cost V 4 bases and J 5 bases; bases outside gene matches: 9. The CDR3 covers 15 residues. Germline-derived CDR1 and CDR2 are ENHRY and SYGVKD. CDR3 DNA: TGTGCCATCAGTGCGGACAGGGGAGTGTCGGACGAGCAGTACTTC. Translated: CAISADRGVSDEQYF.

The CDR3 DNA sequence: TGTGCCAGCAGCTTAAGGACTTCCCGCTCATATGAGCAGTTCTTC. Translation: CASSLRTSRSYEQFF. The chain recombines TRBV11-2 with TRBJ2-1; perhaps TRBD2 as D (5 bases). CDR1 SGHAT and CDR2 FQNNGV come from the germline V gene. Between the trimmed V and J ends, which lost 2 bases and 8 bases, there was a span of 16 bases. The CDR3 consists of 15 residues.

The V call is TRBV5-6, the J call TRBJ2-5; TRBD1 matches at 10 bases. The ends lost 3 bases at V and 2 bases at J; junction bases unmatched: 13. The CDR3 has 18 residues. Germline-derived CDR1 and CDR2 are SGHDT and YYEEEE. Here the CDR3 reads CASSSEWGTGETQETQYF. CDR3 nucleotides: TGTGCCAGCAGCTCCGAGTGGGGGACAGGGGAGACACAAGAGACCCAGTACTTC.

The chain employs TRBV14 and TRBJ2-3; 8 bases fit TRBD1. Trimming took 4 bases from V and 2 from J; bases not matched to a gene: 5. Germline V gene data show CDR1 as SGHDN and CDR2 as FVKESK. This CDR3 comprises 15 residues. The CDR3 region has the DNA TGTGCCAGCAGCCGGACAGGGCTACCCACAGATACGCAGTATTTT. Its translation is CASSRTGLPTDTQYF.

The chain employs TRBV19 and TRBJ1-5; the D gene is possibly TRBD1 (6 bases). The germline V gene has CDR1 LNHDA and CDR2 SQIVND (reference sequence). The CDR3 runs to 15 residues. Trimming took 6 bases from V and 2 from J, leaving 14 bases between them. CDR3 region: CASSGPGAGNQPQHF. The CDR3 bases are TGTGCCAGTAGCGGACCAGGGGCGGGCAATCAGCCCCAGCATTTT.

The CDR3 protein is CASSDRGQGRNSPLHF. The CDR3 DNA follows: TGTGCCAGCAGTGACAGAGGACAGGGAAGGAATTCACCCCTCCACTTT. V gene TRBV6-4 combines with J gene TRBJ1-6; 8 positions match TRBD1. Germline loops: CDR1 MRHNA, CDR2 SNTAGT. The CDR3 loop spans 16 amino acids. Trimming at V came to 2 bases and at J to 7 bases, leaving 7 bases not matched to a gene.

In this sample, this clone turned up many times. This chain connects TRBV25-1 to TRBJ1-1; D unclear. The CDR3 is 14 residues long. Trimming took off 4 bases at V and 4 bases at J, with 13 bases between the two ends. Germline V CDR1 and CDR2: MGHDK, SYGVNS. CDR3 bases: TGTGCCAGCAGTGGTGGGGTAGCGTCCACTGAAGCTTTCTTT. Protein sequence: CASSGGVASTEAFF.

The rearrangement joins TRBV7-2 to TRBJ1-2, with 7 bases identical to TRBD1. Germline V gives CDR1 SGHTA, CDR2 FQGNSA. CDR3 length: 15 amino acids. J gave up 7 bases and V 0 bases, and 8 bases lay outside the gene matches. For the CDR3, the DNA is TGTGCCAGCAGCTTAGCCCGACAGGGTGGAGGTGGCTACACCTTC. Encoded protein: CASSLARQGGGGYTF. Complete variable domain (other parts from reference TRBV7-2 and TRBJ1-2): GAGVSQSPSNKVTEKGKDVELRCDPISGHTALYWYRQSLGQGLEFLIYFQGNSAPDKSGLPSDRFSAERTGGSVSTLTIQRTQQEDSAVYLCASSLARQGGGGYTFGSGTRLTVV.

The chain is built from TRBV19 and TRBJ1-4; D may be TRBD1 (5 bases). V lost 5 bases to trimming and J lost 7 bases, with 11 bases between them. This CDR3 is built from 13 residues. Germline V gene data show CDR1 as LNHDA and CDR2 as SQIVND (reference sequence). The CDR3 is CASSGTGGEKLFF. The CDR3 region has the DNA TGTGCCAGTAGTGGGACGGGAGGTGAAAAACTGTTTTTT.

This sequence joins TRBV7-2 and TRBJ2-3; 11 bases agree with TRBD2. The CDR3 spans 17 residues. V was pared by 3 bases and J by 3 bases, with 8 bases of the junction left unmatched. Germline V lookup: CDR1 SGHTA, CDR2 FQGNSA. This CDR3 reads CASSLPWASGRTDTQYF. CDR3 nucleotides: TGTGCCAGCAGCTTGCCTTGGGCTAGCGGGAGGACAGATACGCAGTATTTT.

The chain recombines TRBV7-2 with TRBJ1-1; TRBD1 is a possible D gene (6 bases). Germline-derived CDR1 and CDR2 are SGHTA and FQGNSA. The CDR3 runs to 13 residues. Deletions cut 4 bases from V and 1 base from J, with 7 bases between. The CDR3 DNA reads as TGTGCCAGCAGCTGGGGACAGAACACTGAAGCTTTCTTT. Translation gives CASSWGQNTEAFF.

This clone has only one observation. The gene calls are TRBV11-2 and TRBJ2-7; D possibly corresponds to TRBD2 (5 bases). Germline V gives CDR1 SGHAT, CDR2 FQNNGV. There are 14 residues in the CDR3. Trimming shortened V by 5 bases and J by 2 bases, and 13 bases separated the two germline ends. CDR3 region: CASSAGLTAYEQYF. CDR3 nucleotide sequence: TGTGCCAGCAGCGCCGGACTTACAGCCTACGAGCAGTACTTC.